Each of the 13 T cell receptor beta chains below was sequenced from the same sample in a study of T cell responses to AZD1222 COVID-19 vaccine. The method was immunoSEQ multiplex PCR; TCRdb's version includes in-frame clones alone and lacks a portion of them. The sample contains 120,000 or so clones, 80% to 90% of which appear only once. The specimen was peripheral blood, collected on day 0 of AZD1222 vaccination. The receptor source for this set is an adult in good health.

The chain is built from TRBV28 and TRBJ1-6; 7 nucleotides match TRBD1. Trimming at V came to 5 bases and at J to 8 bases, leaving 6 bases not matched to a gene. The CDR3 runs 14 residues. Germline assignment: CDR1 MDHEN and CDR2 SYDVKM. The CDR3 bases are TGTGCCAGCAGTGAGACAGGGAGGCATTCACCCCTCCACTTT. This gives the protein CASSETGRHSPLHF.

Worth noting for this clone: In the same sample, other DNA sequences code for this CDR3. The rearrangement links TRBV29-1 to TRBJ2-5; D is unresolved. The CDR3 contains 11 residues. Germline CDR1 is SQVTM and CDR2 is ANQGSEA. V was trimmed by 6 bases and J by 4 bases, leaving 9 bases between them. The CDR3 sequence: CSVERGETQYF. The CDR3 DNA is TGCAGCGTCGAACGAGGAGAGACCCAGTACTTC.

This clone was seen a few times. The chain combines TRBV19 with TRBJ1-5; maybe TRBD1 (5 bases). This CDR3 comprises 16 residues. Trimming took 1 base from V and 4 from J, leaving 14 bases between them. Per the germline V gene, CDR1 is LNHDA and CDR2 is SQIVND (reference sequence). The CDR3 sequence is CASSIVTGGGNQPQHF. The CDR3 DNA reads TGTGCCAGTAGTATAGTAACCGGGGGAGGAAATCAGCCCCAGCATTTT. Based on the CDR3 plus reference TRBV19 and TRBJ1-5, the full variable domain is DGGITQSPKYLFRKEGQNVTLSCEQNLNHDAMYWYRQDPGQGLRLIYYSQIVNDFQKGDIAEGYSVSREKKESFPLTVTSAQKNPTAFYLCASSIVTGGGNQPQHFGDGTRLSIL.

The rearrangement links TRBV12-3 or TRBV12-4 to TRBJ1-4; D possibly corresponds to TRBD1 (5 bases). This CDR3 contains 13 residues. V was cut by 4 bases and J by 7 bases, with 10 bases left in between. CDR3 loop: CASSWDRREKLFF. In nucleotides, the CDR3 is TGTGCCAGCAGTTGGGACCGACGTGAAAAACTGTTTTTT.

This sequence joins TRBV10-3 and TRBJ1-2, with TRBD1 identical over 9 bases. This CDR3 has 14 amino acids. Trimming removed 3 bases from V and 7 bases from J; junction bases left unmatched: 6. Germline V gives CDR1 ENHRY, CDR2 SYGVKD. The CDR3 protein is CAISERGQGSGYTF. In DNA, the CDR3 is TGTGCCATCAGTGAACGGGGACAGGGTAGTGGCTACACCTTC.

The V and J genes are TRBV4-3 and TRBJ1-1, with 7 nucleotides matching TRBD1. The germline V gene encodes CDR1 LGHNA and CDR2 YSLEER. V trimming: 0 bases; J trimming: 2 bases; junction bases outside the gene matches: 3. The CDR3 is 15 amino acids. The CDR3 coding sequence is TGCGCCAGCAGCCAAGACTACAGGGGAAACACTGAAGCTTTCTTT. Its translation is CASSQDYRGNTEAFF.

The chain joins TRBV7-2 to TRBJ1-2; no reliable D call. This CDR3 spans 13 amino acids. The V end lost 5 bases, the J end lost 2 bases, and 9 bases lay between the germline ends. The germline gives CDR1 SGHTA, CDR2 FQGNSA. The CDR3 is CASSTDGNYGYTF. As DNA, the CDR3 is TGTGCCAGCAGCACGGACGGGAACTATGGCTACACCTTC.

V usage is TRBV6-5 and J usage is TRBJ2-7; the match to TRBD1 covers 10 bases. The V segment lost 4 bases and the J segment 4 bases; nucleotides outside the gene matches: 4. The CDR3 extends over 14 amino acids. Looked up from germline, CDR1 is MNHEY and CDR2 is SVGAGI. The chain's CDR3 is CASSFRDRGYEQYF. CDR3 nucleotides: TGTGCCAGCAGTTTCCGGGACAGGGGTTACGAGCAGTACTTC.

V is TRBV12-3 or TRBV12-4 and J is TRBJ1-1; D remains unclear. Trimming took 3 bases from V and 8 from J, leaving 10 bases between them. This CDR3 comprises 12 residues. CDR3 in amino acids: CASSFRSREAFF. The CDR3 DNA sequence: TGTGCCAGCAGTTTTCGGTCCAGGGAAGCTTTCTTT.

The CDR3 region is CASSRPLAEAFF. DNA for the CDR3: TGTGCCAGCAGCCGCCCGTTGGCTGAAGCTTTCTTT. This chain connects TRBV6-5 to TRBJ1-1; D gene unclear. Trimming took off 6 bases at V and 6 bases at J, with 11 bases between the two ends. CDR1 MNHEY and CDR2 SVGAGI come from the germline V gene. There are 12 residues in the CDR3.

This clone was recorded only once. This sequence joins TRBV2 and TRBJ1-1; D uncertain. The ends were cut back, 8 bases at V and 6 bases at J, with 10 bases in the middle. This CDR3 contains 11 residues. CDR1 is SNHLY, CDR2 FYNNEI, per germline. The CDR3 DNA reads as TGTGCCAGCGCGATAAGAGCTGAAGCTTTCTTT. Its protein is CASAIRAEAFF.

The chain links TRBV7-2 to TRBJ1-1, with TRBD1 matching over 8 bases. The CDR3 has 17 residues. V lost 4 bases, J lost 1 base, and 11 bases stayed unmatched. In germline, CDR1 is SGHTA, CDR2 FQGNSA. CDR3: CASSWRPGQASNTEAFF. The CDR3 DNA reads as TGTGCCAGCAGCTGGAGACCGGGACAGGCTTCGAACACTGAAGCTTTCTTT.

The J gene is TRBJ2-5, the V gene TRBV30; no reliable D call. Deletions cut 3 bases from V and 4 bases from J, with 9 bases between. Germline values: CDR1 GTSNPN, CDR2 SVGIG (reference sequence). The CDR3 consists of 12 residues. The CDR3 DNA sequence: TGTGCCTGGAGGCCGGCAGGAGAGACCCAGTACTTC. Its protein is CAWRPAGETQYF.